This T cell receptor (beta chain) was captured by sequencing in a study of cytomegalovirus exposure and HLA in healthy donors. Broader study findings: Researchers reported in a later analysis that a missense DCLRE1C variant was tied to TCR beta V- and J-gene trimming. Reportedly, HLA-A and HLA-B alleles of most subjects were accurately predicted from TCR beta. Later analysis showed most CMV-associated TCR beta chains appearing HLA-restricted. Association of 17,000 or so TCR beta sequences with HLA alleles was found at 0.05 false discovery rate in a later analysis.

The CDR3 is made up of 12 amino acids. V was pared by 4 bases and J by 6 bases, with 6 bases between. From germline, CDR1 is SNHLY and CDR2 FYNNEI. A remark on this clone: Its antigen remains unknown.

60 Vbeta and 13 Jbeta primers were used in PCR. Method: immunoSEQ multiplex PCR; TCRdb's copy keeps in-frame clones and lacks some. The sample holds under 250,000 clones, around 81% seen once. The sample was PBMCs. The chain links TRBV2 to TRBJ1-4; D is undetermined. The clonotype originates from a woman in her fifties or sixties in good health and CMV-seropositive. CDR3 in DNA: TGTGCCAGCAGTGTCCCGGATGAAAAACTGTTTTTT. Its translation is CASSVPDEKLFF.